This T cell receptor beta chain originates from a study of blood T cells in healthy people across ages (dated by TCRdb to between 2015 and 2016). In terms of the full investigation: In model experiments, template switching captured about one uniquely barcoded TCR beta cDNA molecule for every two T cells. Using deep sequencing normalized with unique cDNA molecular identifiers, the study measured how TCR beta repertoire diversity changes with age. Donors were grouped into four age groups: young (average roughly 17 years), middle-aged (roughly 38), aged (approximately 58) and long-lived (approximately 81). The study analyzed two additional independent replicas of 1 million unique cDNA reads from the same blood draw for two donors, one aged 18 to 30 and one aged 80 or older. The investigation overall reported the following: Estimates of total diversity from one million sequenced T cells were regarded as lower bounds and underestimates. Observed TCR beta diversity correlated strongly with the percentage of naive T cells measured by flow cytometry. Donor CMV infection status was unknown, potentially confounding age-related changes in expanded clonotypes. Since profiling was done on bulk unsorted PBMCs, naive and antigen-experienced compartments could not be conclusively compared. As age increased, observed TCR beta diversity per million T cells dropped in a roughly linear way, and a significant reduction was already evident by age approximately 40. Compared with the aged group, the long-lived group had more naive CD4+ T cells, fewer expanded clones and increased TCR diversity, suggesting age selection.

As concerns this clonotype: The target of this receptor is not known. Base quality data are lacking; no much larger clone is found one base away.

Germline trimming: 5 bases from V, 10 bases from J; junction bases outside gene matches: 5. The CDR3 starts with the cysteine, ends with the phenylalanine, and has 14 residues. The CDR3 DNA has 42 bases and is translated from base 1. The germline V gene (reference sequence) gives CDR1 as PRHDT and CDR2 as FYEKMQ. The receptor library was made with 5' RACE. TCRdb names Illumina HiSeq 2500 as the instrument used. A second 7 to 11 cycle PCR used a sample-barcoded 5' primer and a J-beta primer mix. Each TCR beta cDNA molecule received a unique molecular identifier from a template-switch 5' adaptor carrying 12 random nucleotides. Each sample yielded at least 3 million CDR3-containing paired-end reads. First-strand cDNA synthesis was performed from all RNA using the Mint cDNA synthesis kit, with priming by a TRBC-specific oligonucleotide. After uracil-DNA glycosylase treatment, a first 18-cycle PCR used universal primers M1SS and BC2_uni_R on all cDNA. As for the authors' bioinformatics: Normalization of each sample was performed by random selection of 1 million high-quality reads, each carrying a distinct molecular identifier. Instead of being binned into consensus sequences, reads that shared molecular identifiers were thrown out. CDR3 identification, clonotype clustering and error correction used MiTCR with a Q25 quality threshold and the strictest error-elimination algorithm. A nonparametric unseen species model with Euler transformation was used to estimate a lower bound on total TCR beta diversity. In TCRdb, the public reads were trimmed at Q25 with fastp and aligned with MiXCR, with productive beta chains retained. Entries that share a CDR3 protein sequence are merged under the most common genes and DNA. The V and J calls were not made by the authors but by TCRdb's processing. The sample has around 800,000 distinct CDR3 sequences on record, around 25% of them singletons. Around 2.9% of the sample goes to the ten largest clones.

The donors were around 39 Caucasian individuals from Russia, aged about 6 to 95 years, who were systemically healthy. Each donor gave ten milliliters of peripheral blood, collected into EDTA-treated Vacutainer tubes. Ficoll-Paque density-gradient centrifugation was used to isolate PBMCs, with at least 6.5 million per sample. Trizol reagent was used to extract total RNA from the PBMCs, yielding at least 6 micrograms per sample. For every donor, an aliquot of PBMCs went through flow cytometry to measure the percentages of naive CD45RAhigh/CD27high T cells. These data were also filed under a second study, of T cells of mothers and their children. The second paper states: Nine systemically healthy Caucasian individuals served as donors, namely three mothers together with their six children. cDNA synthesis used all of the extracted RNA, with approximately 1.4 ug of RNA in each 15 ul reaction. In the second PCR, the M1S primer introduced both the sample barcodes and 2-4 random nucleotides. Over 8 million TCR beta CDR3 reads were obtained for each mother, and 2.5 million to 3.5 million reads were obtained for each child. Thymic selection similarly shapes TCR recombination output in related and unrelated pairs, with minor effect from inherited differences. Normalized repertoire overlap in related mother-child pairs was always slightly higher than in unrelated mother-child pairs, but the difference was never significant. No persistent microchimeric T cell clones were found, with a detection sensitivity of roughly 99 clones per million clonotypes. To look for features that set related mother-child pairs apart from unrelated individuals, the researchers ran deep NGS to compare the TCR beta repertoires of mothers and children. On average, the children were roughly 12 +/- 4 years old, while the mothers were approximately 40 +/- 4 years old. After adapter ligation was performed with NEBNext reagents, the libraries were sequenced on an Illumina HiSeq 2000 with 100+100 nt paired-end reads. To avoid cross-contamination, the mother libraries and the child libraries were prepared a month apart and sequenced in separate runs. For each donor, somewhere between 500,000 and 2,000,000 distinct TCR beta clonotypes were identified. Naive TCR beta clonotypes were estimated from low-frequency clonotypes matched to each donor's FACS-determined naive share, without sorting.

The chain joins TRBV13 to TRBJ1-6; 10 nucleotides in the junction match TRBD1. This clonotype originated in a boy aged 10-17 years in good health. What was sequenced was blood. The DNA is TGTGCCAGCAGCAGGACAGGGGGTCGGTCACCCCTCCACTTT. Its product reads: CASSRTGGRSPLHF.